This T cell receptor (beta chain) emerged from a study of patients and donors after allogeneic stem cell transplantation. This CDR3 comprises 13 residues. Germline CDR1 DFQATT, CDR2 SNEGSKA (reference sequence). MiXCR, applied by TCRdb to the RT-PCR reads, yields one record per CDR3 protein. The sample consists of about 160,000 distinct CDR3 sequences, approximately 37% of them appearing once. A word on this clonotype: With a much larger clone just one base away, this may be a read error.

Specimen: blood, either unsorted or a sorted T cell fraction (not recorded which). This chain uses TRBV20-1 with TRBJ1-6; no clear D gene. The clonotype was recovered from a human donor who was either an allogeneic HSCT recipient or a stem cell or donor lymphocyte infusion donor (not recorded which). It is not recorded whose cells these are; they may come from a transplant donor. CDR3 protein: CRAHRQPNSPLHF. CDR3 DNA: TGCAGAGCTCACCGGCAACCAAATTCACCCCTCCACTTT.